What follows are 30 T cell receptor beta chains derived from one specimen sequenced in a study of Tregs in tolerant kidney transplant recipients. Using immunoSEQ multiplex PCR, the repertoire was profiled, and TCRdb retains in-frame clones only, with some absent. The sample shows around 230,000 clones, about four fifths of them seen only once. Sequenced input: CD4+ T cells from blood. The receptors shown here come from a human donor in good health.

The chain combines TRBV6-5 with TRBJ1-6; D is uncertain. The CDR3 spans 16 residues. With 0 bases removed from V and 10 bases from J, the gap between germline ends came to 16 bases. CDR1 and CDR2 (germline): MNHEY, SVGAGI. The CDR3 loop reads CASSYSRAPTGSPLHF. The CDR3 DNA sequence: TGTGCCAGCAGTTACTCGAGGGCTCCCACGGGATCACCCCTCCACTTT.

The V and J genes are TRBV11-2 and TRBJ2-3, with D perhaps matching TRBD1 (6 bases). CDR1 and CDR2 from the germline V gene are SGHAT and FQNNGV. V lost 5 bases and J 2 bases, leaving 14 bases between the germline ends. This CDR3 contains 15 residues. The CDR3 DNA reads as TGTGCCAGCAGCACCCCGACAGGAGCCACAGATACGCAGTATTTT. Protein: CASSTPTGATDTQYF.

This chain's CDR3 is CASSQALAGSNEQYF. The DNA of the CDR3 is TGTGCCAGCAGCCAAGCACTAGCGGGATCCAACGAGCAGTACTTC. This chain joins TRBV14 and TRBJ2-7; 10 nucleotides line up with TRBD2. The ends lost 1 base at V and 5 bases at J; junction bases unmatched: 5. Germline CDR1 and CDR2: SGHDN and FVKESK. The CDR3 extends over 15 amino acids. Combining the CDR3 with reference TRBV14 and TRBJ2-7 gives the whole variable domain EAGVTQFPSHSVIEKGQTVTLRCDPISGHDNLYWYRRVMGKEIKFLLHFVKESKQDESGMPNNRFLAERTGGTYSTLKVQPAELEDSGVYFCASSQALAGSNEQYFGPGTRLTVT.

V is TRBV6-5 and J is TRBJ2-3, with 8 bases that match TRBD2. Germline lookup yields CDR1 MNHEY and CDR2 SVGAGI. With 2 bases clipped from V and 2 bases from J, the junction kept 6 bases outside the gene matches. There are 16 residues in the CDR3. DNA for the CDR3: TGTGCCAGCAGTTACGGTTCTAGCGGGCCCACAGATACGCAGTATTTT. As protein: CASSYGSSGPTDTQYF.

The rearrangement links TRBV5-4 to TRBJ1-4; no clear D. Germline values: CDR1 SGHNT, CDR2 YYREEE (reference sequence). Trimming removed 0 bases at V and 4 bases at J, with 13 bases between. CDR3 length equals 16 residues. CDR3 residues: CASSLGPTAYNEKLFF. CDR3 coding DNA: TGTGCCAGCAGCTTGGGGCCCACCGCCTATAATGAAAAACTGTTTTTT.

This chain links TRBV29-1 with TRBJ2-3; no reliable D call. Germline lookup yields CDR1 SQVTM and CDR2 ANQGSEA. The CDR3 loop spans 13 amino acids. The V end was cut by 0 bases, the J end by 2 bases, with 6 bases between. The CDR3 DNA reads TGCAGCGTTGAAGAGCTTAACACAGATACGCAGTATTTT. Translated: CSVEELNTDTQYF.

This clone has a handful of counts. Other DNA sequences in this specimen translate into the identical CDR3. The chain couples TRBV20-1 to TRBJ2-7, with a tentative D call TRBD1 (5 bases). The CDR3 is made up of 11 amino acids. The germline V and J ends were trimmed by 5 bases and 3 bases, with 8 bases remaining between them. Germline assignment: CDR1 DFQATT and CDR2 SNEGSKA (reference sequence). The CDR3 loop reads CSASDSYEQYF. The CDR3 DNA is TGCAGTGCTTCCGACAGCTACGAGCAGTACTTC.

The chain couples TRBV21-1 to TRBJ2-2; the table's D gene call, TRBD1, was not cross checked with the DNA. TRBV21-1 is a listed pseudogene. The CDR3 runs to 15 residues. The CDR3 region is CASNPGGPNTGELFF. DNA for the CDR3: TGTGCCAGCAACCCAGGGGGACCGAACACCGGGGAGCTGTTTTTT.

This clone was recorded once. As DNA, the CDR3 is TGTGCCAGCAGCTTGGTCGGACGTTACAATGAGCAGTTCTTC. Its translation: CASSLVGRYNEQFF. V usage is TRBV5-6 and J usage is TRBJ2-1, with unresolved D. Germline V gene data show CDR1 as SGHDT and CDR2 as YYEEEE. The CDR3 is made up of 14 amino acids. V was cut by 0 bases and J by 4 bases, with 8 bases left in between.

In this sample, this clone turned up a few times. The CDR3 loop reads CASSEVLGTSYEQYF. CDR3 in DNA: TGTGCCAGCAGTGAAGTTTTAGGGACCTCCTACGAGCAGTACTTC. J is TRBJ2-7 and V is TRBV6-1; D tentatively fits TRBD1 or TRBD2 (5 bases each). Trimming took 1 base from V and 0 from J, leaving 10 bases between them. Germline CDR1 is MNHNS and CDR2 is SASEGT. This CDR3 has 15 amino acids.

The rearrangement joins TRBV20-1 to TRBJ1-2; D gene unclear. The CDR3 covers 11 residues. With 1 base removed from V and 8 bases from J, the gap between germline ends came to 8 bases. CDR1 is DFQATT and CDR2 is SNEGSKA in the germline V gene (reference sequence). CDR3 DNA sequence: TGCAGTGCTAGAGTGCGGCGGGGCTACACCTTC. This codes for CSARVRRGYTF.

This chain links TRBV7-8 with TRBJ1-5; 8 bases are a match to TRBD1. This CDR3 has 17 residues. CDR1 is SGHVS, CDR2 FQNEAQ, per germline. Trimming removed 5 bases from V and 5 bases from J; junction bases left unmatched: 14. The CDR3 coding sequence is TGTGCCAGCAGCGAGCTCTTTACAGGGGGTAGACATCAGCCCCAGCATTTT. Translating gives CASSELFTGGRHQPQHF.

The rearrangement uses TRBV5-4 and TRBJ2-3; D perhaps matches TRBD2 (5 bases). The CDR3 is made up of 14 amino acids. Germline lookup yields CDR1 SGHNT and CDR2 YYREEE (reference sequence). V was pared by 3 bases and J by 4 bases, with 12 bases between. In DNA form, the CDR3 reads TGTGCCAGCAGCTCAAACATGGGAGCAGATACGCAGTATTTT. This translates into CASSSNMGADTQYF.

DNA of the CDR3: TGTGCCATCAGTGAGGGCACAACAGGGCTGGGGAACATTCAGTACTTC. Its protein is CAISEGTTGLGNIQYF. The chain combines TRBV10-3 with TRBJ2-4; a possible D gene is TRBD1 (6 bases). Germline V lookup: CDR1 ENHRY, CDR2 SYGVKD. This CDR3 region has 16 residues. Trimming cost V 2 bases and J 7 bases, with 18 bases left between them.

The genes are TRBV6-5 and TRBJ2-1; 9 nucleotides match TRBD2. CDR1 and CDR2 (germline): MNHEY, SVGAGI. With V trimmed by 0 bases and J by 7 bases, 7 bases remained unmatched. The CDR3 totals 16 residues. CDR3 DNA: TGTGCCAGCAGTTACTCTCGACTAGCGGCCTTGAATGAGCAGTTCTTC. The encoded protein is CASSYSRLAALNEQFF.

For the CDR3, the DNA is TGTGCCAGCAGCTTTGTGGGATTGAACAATGAGCAGTTCTTC. Its translation: CASSFVGLNNEQFF. This chain links TRBV11-2 with TRBJ2-1, with no clear D. Germline CDR1 is SGHAT and CDR2 is FQNNGV. The CDR3 is 14 residues long. Deletions cut 3 bases from V and 5 bases from J, with 11 bases between.

The chain is built from TRBV7-3 and TRBJ1-1; unclear D gene. CDR1 is SGHTA, CDR2 FQGTGA, per germline. The CDR3 totals 13 residues. Trimming removed 0 bases at V and 3 bases at J, with 5 bases between. The CDR3 DNA follows: TGTGCCAGCAGCTTAACCGGTCACACTGAAGCTTTCTTT. It yields the protein CASSLTGHTEAFF.

This clone has more than one count but fewer than ten. V gene TRBV5-6 combines with J gene TRBJ1-4; the match to TRBD1 covers 7 bases. J lost 8 bases, V lost 0 bases, and 13 bases had no gene match. Germline V lookup: CDR1 SGHDT, CDR2 YYEEEE. The CDR3 extends over 17 amino acids. The DNA for the CDR3 is TGTGCCAGCAGCTTGGGGGCCAGGGGGAGGCCTAGGGAAAAACTGTTTTTT. Translated, it gives CASSLGARGRPREKLFF.

In the case of this clone: Different DNA sequences within this sample yield the same CDR3. The J gene is TRBJ1-5, the V gene TRBV4-1, with a weak D call TRBD1 (6 bases). The CDR3 totals 16 residues. Trimming stripped 0 bases from V and 2 bases from J, with 11 bases between. The germline V gene encodes CDR1 MGHRA and CDR2 YSYEKL. CDR3 in amino acids: CASSQDWGPGNQPQHF. DNA for the CDR3: TGCGCCAGCAGCCAAGATTGGGGGCCGGGCAATCAGCCCCAGCATTTT.

This chain links TRBV15 with TRBJ2-2, with a possible D match to TRBD2 (5 bases). There are 14 residues in the CDR3. The germline CDR1 and CDR2 sequences are LNHNV and YYDKDF (reference sequence). V lost 9 bases and J lost 5, with 16 bases in between. The DNA of the CDR3 is TGTGCCACGAGGGAGTCACCCTTGACCGGGGAGCTGTTTTTT. It translates to CATRESPLTGELFF.

The J gene is TRBJ2-7, the V gene TRBV5-4, with 14 bases that match TRBD2. V lost 4 bases and J lost 7; bases outside the gene matches: 10. This CDR3 has 16 amino acids. Per the germline V gene, CDR1 is SGHNT and CDR2 is YYREEE (reference sequence). The CDR3 reads CASSPFGTSGGVEQYF. The CDR3, as DNA: TGTGCCAGCAGCCCCTTCGGGACTAGCGGGGGAGTGGAGCAGTACTTC.

The rearrangement links TRBV9 to TRBJ2-1, with 10 bases that match TRBD2. CDR1 is SGDLS and CDR2 is YYNGEE in the germline V gene. The V segment lost 0 bases and the J segment 5 bases; nucleotides outside the gene matches: 11. The CDR3 is 18 amino acids. CDR3 region: CASSVGFVAGGPHNEQFF. The DNA for the CDR3 is TGTGCCAGCAGCGTAGGGTTTGTAGCGGGAGGTCCACACAATGAGCAGTTCTTC.

This clone was recorded only once. This sequence joins TRBV4-2 and TRBJ1-1; 9 bases line up with TRBD1. The CDR3 covers 17 residues. CDR1 is LGHNA, CDR2 YNFKEQ, per germline. Trimming took 0 bases from V and 11 from J; bases not matched to a gene: 16. This CDR3 reads CASSQDLVGTGKAWAFF. The CDR3 DNA is TGTGCCAGCAGCCAAGATCTTGTCGGGACAGGGAAGGCGTGGGCTTTCTTT.

The chain uses TRBV7-2 and TRBJ1-2, with TRBD1 as a possible D gene (5 bases). Trimming pared 1 base from V and 2 bases from J, leaving 11 bases between. The germline CDR1 and CDR2 sequences are SGHTA and FQGNSA. The CDR3 has 15 residues. The CDR3 region has the DNA TGTGCCAGCAGCTTAGACGGGGCGGTAAACTATGGCTACACCTTC. This sequence encodes CASSLDGAVNYGYTF.

The chain combines TRBV5-6 with TRBJ1-2; TRBD1 agrees at 7 bases. CDR3 length: 14 residues. The germline V gene has CDR1 SGHDT and CDR2 YYEEEE. Trimming cost V 3 bases and J 3 bases; bases outside gene matches: 5. CDR3: CASSYRQGHYGYTF. The CDR3 DNA follows: TGTGCCAGCAGCTATAGACAGGGCCACTATGGCTACACCTTC.

This chain joins TRBV7-2 and TRBJ2-1; the match to TRBD2 covers 7 bases. Germline V CDR1 and CDR2: SGHTA, FQGNSA. V shed 5 bases and J 7 bases; nucleotides not matched to a gene: 11. The CDR3 covers 15 residues. The CDR3 region has the DNA TGTGCCAGCAGCCCCCGCCGGGGGGATATGAATGAGCAGTTCTTC. Amino acid sequence: CASSPRRGDMNEQFF.

The V call is TRBV6-1, the J call TRBJ2-1, with 14 bases identical to TRBD2. The CDR3 contains 15 residues. Germline lookup yields CDR1 MNHNS and CDR2 SASEGT. Trimming removed 6 bases from V and 9 bases from J; junction bases left unmatched: 7. CDR3 in DNA: TGTGCCAGCAGAATTCGACTAGCGGGAGGGCCTGAGCAGTTCTTC. Protein product: CASRIRLAGGPEQFF.

The chain uses TRBV7-9 and TRBJ2-5; 11 bases agree with TRBD2. The length of the CDR3 is 15 residues. The V and J ends lost 6 bases and 5 bases, in that order; junction bases with no gene match: 8. In germline, CDR1 is SEHNR, CDR2 FQNEAQ (reference sequence). The CDR3 loop is CASRTGLAASETQYF. The CDR3 bases are TGTGCCAGCAGGACGGGACTAGCGGCGTCGGAGACCCAGTACTTC.

The chain has TRBV2 and TRBJ1-4; TRBD1 aligns across 7 bases. CDR1 SNHLY and CDR2 FYNNEI come from the germline V gene. This CDR3 has 13 residues. Unmatched junction bases numbered 4, after V lost 4 bases and J lost 8 bases. The CDR3 spells CASSGQGGEKLFF. The CDR3, as DNA: TGTGCCAGCAGTGGACAGGGTGGCGAAAAACTGTTTTTT.

The rearrangement uses TRBV9 and TRBJ2-4; perhaps TRBD2 as D (5 bases). Trimming pared 0 bases from V and 0 bases from J, leaving 7 bases between. Germline V CDR1 and CDR2: SGDLS, YYNGEE. The CDR3 length is 15 residues. The CDR3 DNA reads TGTGCCAGCAGCGTAGGAGGAGGAGCCAAAAACATTCAGTACTTC. This encodes CASSVGGGAKNIQYF.